This T cell receptor beta chain was recorded in a study of blood T cell repertoires in COVID-19. TCRdb's table, derived via immunoSEQ multiplex PCR, lists solely in-frame clones and lacks some. The table includes 200,000 to 300,000 clones, more than 80% detected once. The CDR3 covers 17 residues. V lost 4 bases, J lost 4 bases, and 11 bases stayed unmatched. Germline V gives CDR1 MDHEN, CDR2 SYDVKM. This TCR was sampled from a human donor in a cohort sampled during active COVID-19. Sequencing input: peripheral blood. The chain recombines TRBV28 with TRBJ2-1, with 9 bases identical to TRBD1. CDR3 amino acids: CASSSPYSGTGYNEQFF. CDR3 coding DNA: TGTGCCAGCAGTTCCCCTTATTCCGGGACAGGGTACAATGAGCAGTTCTTC.